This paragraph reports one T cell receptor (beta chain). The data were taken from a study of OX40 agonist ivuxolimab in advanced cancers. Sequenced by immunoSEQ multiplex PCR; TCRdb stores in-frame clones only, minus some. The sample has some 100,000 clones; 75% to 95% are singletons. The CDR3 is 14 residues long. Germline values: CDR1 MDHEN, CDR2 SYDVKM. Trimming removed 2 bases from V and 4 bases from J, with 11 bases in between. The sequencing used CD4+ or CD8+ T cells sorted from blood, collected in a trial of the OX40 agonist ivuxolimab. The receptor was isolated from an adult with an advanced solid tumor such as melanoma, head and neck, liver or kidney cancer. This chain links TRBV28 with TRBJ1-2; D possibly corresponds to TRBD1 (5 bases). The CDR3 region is CASSLGAGRYGYTF. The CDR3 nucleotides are TGTGCCAGCAGTTTAGGGGCAGGCCGCTATGGCTACACCTTC.